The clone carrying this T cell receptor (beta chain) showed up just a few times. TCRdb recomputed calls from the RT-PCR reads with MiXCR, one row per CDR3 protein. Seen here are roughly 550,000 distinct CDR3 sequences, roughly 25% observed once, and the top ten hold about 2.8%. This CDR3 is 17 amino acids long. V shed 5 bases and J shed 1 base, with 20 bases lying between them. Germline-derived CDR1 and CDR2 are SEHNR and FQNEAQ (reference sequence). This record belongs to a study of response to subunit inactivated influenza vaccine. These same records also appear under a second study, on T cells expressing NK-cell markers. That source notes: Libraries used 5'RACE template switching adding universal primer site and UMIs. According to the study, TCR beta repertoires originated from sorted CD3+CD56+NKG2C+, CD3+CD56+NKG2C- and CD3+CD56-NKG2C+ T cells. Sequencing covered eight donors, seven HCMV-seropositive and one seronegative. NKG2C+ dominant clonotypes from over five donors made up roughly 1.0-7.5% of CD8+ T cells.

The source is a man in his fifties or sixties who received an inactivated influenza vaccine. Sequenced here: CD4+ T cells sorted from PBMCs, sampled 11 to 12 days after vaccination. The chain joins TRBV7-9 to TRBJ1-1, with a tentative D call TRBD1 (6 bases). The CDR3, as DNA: TGTGCCAGCAGCCCCTATCCGGGGGGCAGGGAGAACACTGAAGCTTTCTTT. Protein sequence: CASSPYPGGRENTEAFF.